This T cell receptor (beta chain) was profiled in a study of CD4 T cells in relation to SARS-CoV-2 and coronaviruses. Study in general: ViraFEST: approximately 10-day antigen culture of PBMCs, then TCR beta CDR3 sequencing.

Before the COVID-19 pandemic, during about 2011-2019, CD4+ T cells were taken from unexposed donors. Isolation of CD4+ T cells took place after approximately eleven days in culture. CDR3 length equals 16 residues. Germline CDR1 and CDR2: LGHNT and FRNRAP. Trimming removed 0 bases from V and 0 bases from J, with 9 bases in between. TCRdb keeps only in-frame clones here, not all; method: immunoSEQ multiplex PCR. Of fewer than 20,000 clones in the sample, 65% to 75% are singletons; the top ten hold about 30%. Notes on this clone: Its specificity is unknown.

The chain recombines TRBV12-5 with TRBJ1-5; D gene ambiguous. This sequence originates from a human donor in good health. Sequencing was carried out using CD4+ T cells from PBMCs, cultured in vitro. CDR3 nucleotide sequence: TGTGCTAGTGGTTTGGTTGGAGTTTATAGCAATCAGCCCCAGCATTTT. This translates into CASGLVGVYSNQPQHF.